The 20 T cell receptor beta chains given below trace back to one sample, sequenced in a study of cytomegalovirus exposure and HLA in healthy donors. The primer mix had 60 Vbeta and 13 Jbeta primers. Sequenced by immunoSEQ multiplex PCR; TCRdb stores in-frame clones only, minus some. Of 150,000 to 200,000 clones detected, around 82% appear once; the ten largest clones hold 13%. Sequenced input: PBMCs. The receptor source for this set is a woman between 45 and 65 years old in good health and CMV-seropositive.

The rearrangement uses TRBV29-1 and TRBJ2-1; 10 nucleotides line up with TRBD1. The length of the CDR3 is 15 residues. V was clipped by 8 bases and J by 3 bases; unmatched bases: 10. Per the germline V gene, CDR1 is SQVTM and CDR2 is ANQGSEA. The DNA for the CDR3 is TGCAGCTTCGGACAGGGGGGAGATTACTACAATGAGCAGTTCTTC. It specifies CSFGQGGDYYNEQFF.

This rearrangement joins TRBV7-6 to TRBJ1-3, with D perhaps TRBD1 (6 bases). V lost 0 bases to trimming and J lost 4 bases, with 7 bases between them. Germline V CDR1 and CDR2: SGHVS, FNYEAQ. The CDR3 runs to 14 residues. As DNA, the CDR3 is TGTGCCAGCAGCTTAGCGGGGGCAGGAAACACCATATATTTT. This codes for CASSLAGAGNTIYF.

The chain is built from TRBV25-1 and TRBJ1-1; D may be TRBD1 (6 bases). V lost 7 bases, J lost 4 bases, and 19 bases lay in between. The length of the CDR3 is 15 residues. CDR1 MGHDK and CDR2 SYGVNS come from the germline V gene. DNA of the CDR3: TGTGCCAGCACGTACTCGGGGGGGCTTGGCACTGAAGCTTTCTTT. As protein: CASTYSGGLGTEAFF.

This rearrangement joins TRBV19 to TRBJ2-7; D might be TRBD1 (8 bases). This CDR3 is 15 amino acids long. Germline CDR1 LNHDA, CDR2 SQIVND (reference sequence). The V end lost 5 bases, the J end lost 2 bases, and 16 bases lay between the germline ends. CDR3 coding DNA: TGTGCCAGTAGTCTCGATACAGGGGGGGCCTACGAGCAGTACTTC. Translation gives CASSLDTGGAYEQYF.

This clone was recorded a few times. The genes are TRBV25-1 and TRBJ2-3; TRBD2 aligns across 16 bases. J gave up 6 bases and V 4 bases, and 10 bases lay outside the gene matches. Germline V CDR1 and CDR2: MGHDK, SYGVNS. The CDR3 consists of 18 residues. The CDR3 protein is CASSASGLAGGQGDTQYF. The DNA of the CDR3 is TGTGCCAGCAGTGCCTCGGGACTAGCGGGGGGGCAAGGTGATACGCAGTATTTT.

CDR3 residues: CASSGETGNFRGGVYNEQFF. In DNA, the CDR3 is TGTGCCAGCAGCGGGGAGACAGGGAACTTCCGCGGAGGGGTCTACAATGAGCAGTTCTTC. The chain employs TRBV9 and TRBJ2-1; maybe TRBD1 (7 bases). The CDR3 is 20 residues long. Germline assignment: CDR1 SGDLS and CDR2 YYNGEE. The V end was cut by 3 bases, the J end by 3 bases, with 28 bases between.

V and J are TRBV7-6 and TRBJ2-7, with 10 nucleotides matching TRBD2. Trimming cost V 4 bases and J 3 bases; bases outside gene matches: 9. The CDR3 is 16 residues long. Germline V gene lookup returns CDR1 SGHVS and CDR2 FNYEAQ. The CDR3 nucleotides read TGTGCCAGCAGCTCAGCCTCTAGCGGGGGTAACTACGAGCAGTACTTC. Residues: CASSSASSGGNYEQYF.

In this sample, this clone turned up a few times. The CDR3 region has the DNA TGCGCCAGCGCTGACAGGCTAAACTATGGCTACACCTTC. It codes for CASADRLNYGYTF. This chain uses TRBV5-1 with TRBJ1-2; TRBD1 is a possible D gene (6 bases). CDR1 is SGHRS and CDR2 is YFSETQ in the germline V gene. The CDR3 loop spans 13 amino acids. V was trimmed by 7 bases and J by 2 bases, leaving 12 bases between them.

In its sample, this clone was seen once. This chain links TRBV10-3 with TRBJ1-2; no definite D call. Deletions cut 5 bases from V and 3 bases from J, with 4 bases between. Germline CDR1 ENHRY, CDR2 SYGVKD. The CDR3 consists of 11 residues. CDR3 DNA: TGTGCCATCAGTTTATACTATGGCTACACCTTC. Amino acids: CAISLYYGYTF.

V and J are TRBV18 and TRBJ2-1; possible D gene TRBD2, 7 bases. From germline, CDR1 is KGHSH and CDR2 LQKENI. The CDR3 extends over 14 amino acids. V lost 5 bases and J 8 bases, leaving 16 bases between the germline ends. Here the CDR3 DNA reads TGTGCCAGCTCAGGACGGGGGGCAGGGGATGAGCAGTTCTTC. Translation: CASSGRGAGDEQFF.

The genes are TRBV19 and TRBJ1-3; D not certain. The V end was cut by 6 bases, the J end by 0 bases, with 15 bases between. Germline CDR1 and CDR2: LNHDA and SQIVND (reference sequence). This CDR3 spans 16 amino acids. The CDR3 loop reads CASSNEAESSGNTIYF. The DNA of the CDR3 is TGTGCCAGTAGCAATGAGGCTGAGAGCTCTGGAAACACCATATATTTT.

The gene calls are TRBV5-6 and TRBJ1-1, with D perhaps TRBD1 (6 bases). The CDR3 has 15 residues. Trimming took 1 base from V and 1 from J, leaving 11 bases between them. Germline CDR1 SGHDT, CDR2 YYEEEE. The CDR3 here is CASSLSRTANTEAFF. DNA for the CDR3: TGTGCCAGCAGCTTGTCGCGGACAGCGAACACTGAAGCTTTCTTT.

The J gene is TRBJ2-2, the V gene TRBV5-6, with TRBD2 as a possible D gene (5 bases). The CDR3 contains 14 residues. Trimming removed 3 bases at V and 6 bases at J, with 12 bases between. Germline CDR1 reads SGHDT; CDR2 reads YYEEEE. The CDR3 reads CASSYGLPPGELFF. The DNA of the CDR3 is TGTGCCAGCAGCTATGGACTCCCCCCCGGGGAGCTGTTTTTT.

The chain has TRBV15 and TRBJ2-3; D ambiguous. From germline, CDR1 is LNHNV and CDR2 YYDKDF (reference sequence). This CDR3 has 14 residues. Trimming took 3 bases from V and 0 from J, leaving 7 bases between them. The CDR3 reads CATSRGPSTDTQYF. CDR3 DNA: TGTGCCACCAGCAGGGGCCCTAGCACAGATACGCAGTATTTT.

The chain has TRBV30 and TRBJ1-1, with a weak D call TRBD1 (5 bases). Germline values: CDR1 GTSNPN, CDR2 SVGIG (reference sequence). This CDR3 comprises 14 residues. Trimming cost V 2 bases and J 0 bases, with 10 bases left between them. Here the CDR3 reads CAWSLGQLNTEAFF. The CDR3, as DNA: TGTGCCTGGAGTTTGGGGCAGCTGAACACTGAAGCTTTCTTT.

V gene TRBV6-1 combines with J gene TRBJ2-3, with D possibly TRBD2 on 6 matching bases. This CDR3 has 13 amino acids. The V end lost 2 bases, the J end lost 5 bases, and 8 bases lay between the germline ends. Looked up from germline, CDR1 is MNHNS and CDR2 is SASEGT. The CDR3 sequence is CASSERRGDTQYF. The CDR3 bases are TGTGCCAGCAGTGAAAGGAGGGGAGATACGCAGTATTTT.

The rearrangement uses TRBV18 and TRBJ2-1, with TRBD1 identical over 9 bases. The CDR3 is 15 residues long. With 3 bases clipped from V and 8 bases from J, the junction kept 8 bases outside the gene matches. Germline lookup yields CDR1 KGHSH and CDR2 LQKENI. DNA for the CDR3: TGTGCCAGCTCACCCCGACAGGGGGTATCAGATGAGCAGTTCTTC. Its translation is CASSPRQGVSDEQFF.

The chain is built from TRBV2 and TRBJ1-1; the match to TRBD1 covers 7 bases. The ends lost 4 bases at V and 2 bases at J; junction bases unmatched: 16. This CDR3 has 18 residues. Germline loops: CDR1 SNHLY, CDR2 FYNNEI. The CDR3 protein is CASSGGLGRGKGNTEAFF. The CDR3 region has the DNA TGTGCCAGCAGTGGGGGTTTAGGCAGGGGGAAGGGAAACACTGAAGCTTTCTTT. The variable domain in full, with the rest retrieved from reference TRBV2 and TRBJ1-1, is EPEVTQTPSHQVTQMGQEVILRCVPISNHLYFYWYRQILGQKVEFLVSFYNNEISEKSEIFDDQFSVERPDGSNFTLKIRSTKLEDSAMYFCASSGGLGRGKGNTEAFFGQGTRLTVV.

This clone was seen more than once but under ten times. V and J are TRBV6-5 and TRBJ1-2; 7 bases fit TRBD1. The germline V gene encodes CDR1 MNHEY and CDR2 SVGAGI. CDR3 length: 14 residues. Germline trimming cut 5 bases from V and 3 bases from J; bases unmatched to any gene: 6. CDR3 residues: CASSEGQIHYGYTF. For the CDR3, the DNA is TGTGCCAGCAGTGAGGGACAGATCCACTATGGCTACACCTTC.

The chain combines TRBV5-1 with TRBJ2-3, with 8 bases that match TRBD2. CDR1 SGHRS and CDR2 YFSETQ come from the germline V gene. Unmatched junction bases numbered 11, after V lost 4 bases and J lost 10 bases. The CDR3 covers 14 residues. CDR3 in amino acids: CASSPGTRNLAQYF. Written as DNA, the CDR3 is TGCGCCAGCAGCCCTGGGACTAGGAATCTGGCGCAGTATTTT. The complete variable domain, with remaining parts taken from reference TRBV5-1 and TRBJ2-3, reads KAGVTQTPRYLIKTRGQQVTLSCSPISGHRSVSWYQQTPGQGLQFLFEYFSETQRNKGNFPGRFSGRQFSNSRSEMNVSTLELGDSALYLCASSPGTRNLAQYFGPGTRLTVL.